Presented here are 31 T cell receptor beta chains from one specimen sequenced in a study of molecular identifiers for immune sequencing clone quantification. MiXCR, applied by TCRdb to the PCR reads, yields one record per CDR3 protein. The sample holds hundreds of thousands of distinct CDR3 sequences, less than 30% seen once. The specimen sequenced was naive CD8+ T cells from blood, with Jurkat cell RNA spiked in. Stated subset: FACS-sorted CD8+CD4-CCR7+CD45RA+ naive T cells. Receptors were obtained from a human donor in good health. Some libraries in this study had Jurkat cell RNA spiked in.

This clonotype showed up many times. This sequence joins TRBV5-8 and TRBJ1-5; 7 bases map to TRBD1. J was trimmed by 5 bases and V by 4 bases; bases with no gene match: 6. The CDR3 is 14 residues long. Germline CDR1 and CDR2: SGHTS and YDEGEE. In DNA, the CDR3 is TGTGCCAGCAGCCTAAGACAGGGTCATCAGCCCCAGCATTTT. Its protein is CASSLRQGHQPQHF.

This clonotype was recorded at least ten times. The chain carries TRBV10-3 and TRBJ1-1; maybe TRBD1 (6 bases). In germline, CDR1 is ENHRY, CDR2 SYGVKD. The CDR3 is 14 residues long. V dropped 0 bases and J dropped 3 bases, with 8 bases sitting between them. This chain's CDR3 is CAISESGGDTEAFF. The CDR3, as DNA: TGTGCCATCAGTGAGTCAGGGGGAGACACTGAAGCTTTCTTT.

To note about this clonotype: A clone one base away is much larger, so this may be a read error. The chain recombines TRBV24-1 with TRBJ1-1; the D is unclear. This CDR3 has 14 amino acids. Germline assignment: CDR1 KGHDR and CDR2 SFDVKD. V was trimmed by 3 bases and J by 5 bases, leaving 12 bases between them. CDR3 coding DNA: TGTGCCACCAGTGATCTCGGAGGAGGGACTGAAGCTTTCTTT. It translates to CATSDLGGGTEAFF.

This clonotype was detected ten times or more. V and J are TRBV27 and TRBJ1-1; D might be TRBD1 (6 bases). V was cut by 0 bases and J by 4 bases, with 9 bases left in between. This CDR3 comprises 14 residues. Germline CDR1 MNHEY, CDR2 SMNVEV (reference sequence). DNA of the CDR3: TGTGCCAGCAGTTTATCAGTCAGGGGCACTGAAGCTTTCTTT. Protein sequence: CASSLSVRGTEAFF.

The V gene is TRBV12-3 or TRBV12-4, the J gene TRBJ1-2; 9 bases are shared with TRBD1. The CDR3 length is 14 residues. The trim removed 4 bases at V and 2 bases at J, leaving 2 bases unmatched. CDR3 nucleotide sequence: TGTGCCAGCAGTTCCGGGACAGGGAACTATGGCTACACCTTC. Amino acid sequence: CASSSGTGNYGYTF.

At least ten counts were recorded for this clonotype. The gene calls are TRBV7-8 and TRBJ2-7; D possibly corresponds to TRBD2 (5 bases). CDR1 and CDR2 from the germline V gene are SGHVS and FQNEAQ. The CDR3 has 14 amino acids. V was trimmed by 1 base and J by 2 bases, leaving 9 bases between them. The CDR3 is CASSLVPGTYEQYF. The CDR3 DNA follows: TGTGCCAGCAGCTTAGTTCCGGGAACCTACGAGCAGTACTTC.

This clonotype occurred many times. The genes are TRBV19 and TRBJ1-5, with D possibly TRBD1 on 5 matching bases. The CDR3 contains 14 residues. Deletions cut 0 bases from V and 4 bases from J, with 7 bases between. Germline V gene sequence: CDR1 LNHDA, CDR2 SQIVND (reference sequence). DNA for the CDR3: TGTGCCAGTAGTATAGATGGGGGAAATCAGCCCCAGCATTTT. Its translation: CASSIDGGNQPQHF. Supplemented by reference TRBV19 and TRBJ1-5, the full variable domain reads DGGITQSPKYLFRKEGQNVTLSCEQNLNHDAMYWYRQDPGQGLRLIYYSQIVNDFQKGDIAEGYSVSREKKESFPLTVTSAQKNPTAFYLCASSIDGGNQPQHFGDGTRLSIL.

Concerning this clonotype: A much larger clone differs by one base, so this may be a read error. The V call is TRBV20-1, the J call TRBJ2-1; D is uncertain. Germline V gene lookup returns CDR1 DFQATT and CDR2 SNEGSKA (reference sequence). This CDR3 spans 15 amino acids. V lost 1 base and J 8 bases, leaving 18 bases between the germline ends. The DNA of the CDR3 is TGCAGTGCTAGAGGGGTAGTGCCCCCCTTCGATGAGCAGTTCTTC. Its protein is CSARGVVPPFDEQFF.

This clonotype was counted only a few times. The chain is built from TRBV3-1 and TRBJ2-7; 8 positions agree with TRBD2. V gave up 0 bases and J gave up 9 bases; unmatched junction bases: 10. Germline V CDR1 and CDR2: LGHDT, YNNKEL (reference sequence). The CDR3 is made up of 15 amino acids. As DNA, the CDR3 is TGTGCCAGCAGCCAAGATCTCGGACTAGCCGGAATGCAGTACTTC. Amino acids: CASSQDLGLAGMQYF.

This clonotype was picked up many times. CDR3 DNA: TGCGCCAGCAGGCCGCCGGGAGGCCCCTACGAGCAGTACTTC. This gives the protein CASRPPGGPYEQYF. The chain couples TRBV5-1 to TRBJ2-7, with 7 bases matching TRBD2. Germline-derived CDR1 and CDR2 are SGHRS and YFSETQ. The CDR3 is made up of 14 amino acids. V lost 5 bases to trimming and J lost 2 bases; unmatched junction nucleotides: 7.

There are a few counts of this clonotype. The chain carries TRBV5-6 and TRBJ1-1; D is unclear. This CDR3 has 15 amino acids. V was pared by 0 bases and J by 1 base, with 10 bases between. CDR1 and CDR2 (germline): SGHDT, YYEEEE. The CDR3 is CASSLGAGENTEAFF. Here the CDR3 DNA reads TGTGCCAGCAGCTTGGGGGCAGGCGAGAACACTGAAGCTTTCTTT.

As concerns this clonotype: A single base separates this from a much larger clone, so it may be a read error. The CDR3 protein is CASSQVGAGGSPLHF. The CDR3 DNA follows: TGTGCCAGCAGCCAAGTTGGGGCCGGCGGTTCACCCCTCCACTTT. This sequence joins TRBV3-1 and TRBJ1-6, with D possibly being TRBD1 (5 bases). The ends were cut back, 1 base at V and 9 bases at J, with 13 bases in the middle. Germline V CDR1 and CDR2: LGHDT, YNNKEL (reference sequence). The CDR3 totals 15 residues.

This clonotype was counted ten times or more. This rearrangement joins TRBV29-1 to TRBJ2-3, with 16 nucleotides matching TRBD2. The ends lost 6 bases at V and 2 bases at J; junction bases unmatched: 11. This CDR3 contains 18 residues. Per the germline V gene, CDR1 is SQVTM and CDR2 is ANQGSEA. In DNA form, the CDR3 reads TGCAGCGTGCACGCTGGGACTAGCGGGAGGGGCCCCACAGATACGCAGTATTTT. Its protein product is CSVHAGTSGRGPTDTQYF.

This clonotype came up many times. The CDR3 coding sequence is TGTGCCAGCAGTAGTGGAGGGGGCCCGAATGAAAAACTGTTTTTT. This encodes CASSSGGGPNEKLFF. The V call is TRBV7-9, the J call TRBJ1-4; 7 positions agree with TRBD1. Germline CDR1 SEHNR, CDR2 FQNEAQ (reference sequence). The CDR3 totals 15 residues. The V and J ends lost 6 bases and 5 bases, in that order; junction bases with no gene match: 9.

This clonotype was counted only a few times. The J gene is TRBJ1-1, the V gene TRBV27; D is undetermined. Germline V lookup: CDR1 MNHEY, CDR2 SMNVEV (reference sequence). The CDR3 has 14 residues. Trimming removed 2 bases from V and 2 bases from J, with 9 bases in between. The CDR3 sequence is CASSLAGSNTEAFF. The CDR3 coding sequence is TGTGCCAGCAGTTTAGCAGGCTCAAACACTGAAGCTTTCTTT.

This clonotype appeared a few times. The rearrangement joins TRBV9 to TRBJ1-6, with D hard to call. Germline lookup yields CDR1 SGDLS and CDR2 YYNGEE. The CDR3 is made up of 16 amino acids. The V gene lost 0 bases and the J gene lost 4 bases, with 11 bases spanning the gap. CDR3 DNA sequence: TGTGCCAGCAGCGTAGGCGACACTGGATATAATTCACCCCTCCACTTT. Translation gives CASSVGDTGYNSPLHF.

The table lists this clonotype with many counts. The chain links TRBV27 to TRBJ2-3, with 11 positions matching TRBD2. V lost 6 bases, J lost 4 bases, and 6 bases stayed unmatched. This CDR3 has 15 residues. Germline CDR1 MNHEY, CDR2 SMNVEV (reference sequence). CDR3 sequence: CASRLAGAGPDTQYF. CDR3 DNA sequence: TGTGCCAGCAGACTAGCGGGAGCGGGGCCAGATACGCAGTATTTT.

This clonotype was seen at least ten times. The chain recombines TRBV7-2 with TRBJ2-7; 8 bases agree with TRBD1. Germline values: CDR1 SGHTA, CDR2 FQGNSA. This CDR3 has 13 amino acids. V lost 5 bases to trimming and J lost 4 bases; unmatched junction nucleotides: 4. CDR3 loop: CASSPWTGYEQYF. CDR3 coding DNA: TGTGCCAGCAGCCCCTGGACAGGGTACGAGCAGTACTTC.

This clonotype was counted many times. The genes are TRBV20-1 and TRBJ2-7; TRBD2 agrees at 10 bases. The CDR3 has 13 residues. After removal of 0 bases from V and 7 bases from J, the junction contained 3 bases not matched to a gene. Germline CDR1 and CDR2: DFQATT and SNEGSKA (reference sequence). The CDR3 loop reads CSARDLLAGEQYF. The CDR3 coding sequence is TGCAGTGCTAGAGATCTACTAGCGGGGGAGCAGTACTTC.

This clonotype was detected many times. Here the CDR3 DNA reads TGCAGTGCCAAGGGCGCTAGCGGGTCCTACGAGCAGTACTTC. The encoded protein is CSAKGASGSYEQYF. The V and J genes are TRBV20-1 and TRBJ2-7, with 8 bases aligning to TRBD2. With V trimmed by 6 bases and J by 1 base, 8 bases remained unmatched. CDR3 length equals 14 residues. The germline V gene encodes CDR1 DFQATT and CDR2 SNEGSKA (reference sequence).

V is TRBV20-1 and J is TRBJ2-7; maybe TRBD2 (6 bases). The germline gives CDR1 DFQATT, CDR2 SNEGSKA (reference sequence). V was pared by 1 base and J by 2 bases, with 12 bases between. The CDR3 has 14 residues. This CDR3 is CSARVTRVPYEQYF. The CDR3 coding sequence is TGCAGTGCTAGAGTGACTAGAGTACCCTACGAGCAGTACTTC.

The V gene is TRBV6-2 or TRBV6-3, the J gene TRBJ1-5, with D unclear. V was shortened by 7 bases and J by 4 bases, with 17 bases between the two germline ends. CDR3 length equals 15 residues. CDR1 and CDR2 from the germline V gene are MNHEY and SVGEGT. CDR3 DNA sequence: TGTGCCAGCATTCGGACCCCGGGAAGGAATCAGCCCCAGCATTTT. Its protein product is CASIRTPGRNQPQHF.

A remark on this clonotype: This may be a read error: a much more frequent sequence differs by one nucleotide. CDR3 coding DNA: TGCGCCAGCCGGAACTGGGGGACTGAAGCTTTCTTT. This translates into CASRNWGTEAFF. The chain employs TRBV5-1 and TRBJ1-1, with a possible D match to TRBD1 (5 bases). This CDR3 is 12 amino acids long. Germline V CDR1 and CDR2: SGHRS, YFSETQ. V was pared by 7 bases and J by 5 bases, with 12 bases between.

This sequence joins TRBV13 and TRBJ2-7; D tentatively fits TRBD1 or TRBD2 (5 bases each). Trimming left V 3 bases short and J 10 bases short, with 13 bases between. The germline CDR1 and CDR2 sequences are PRHDT and FYEKMQ (reference sequence). There are 12 residues in the CDR3. The CDR3 nucleotides are TGTGCCAGCAGCTTGCCAGAGGGGTACCAGTACTTC. Translating it yields CASSLPEGYQYF. Variable domain in full (rest from reference TRBV13 and TRBJ2-7): AAGVIQSPRHLIKEKRETATLKCYPIPRHDTVYWYQQGPGQDPQFLISFYEKMQSDKGSIPDRFSAQQFSDYHSELNMSSLELGDSALYFCASSLPEGYQYFGPGTRLTVT.

This clonotype was seen many times. V and J are TRBV7-9 and TRBJ2-5; perhaps TRBD2 as D (5 bases). The CDR3 extends over 13 amino acids. V was shortened by 5 bases and J by 4 bases, with 11 bases between the two germline ends. CDR1 and CDR2 from the germline V gene are SEHNR and FQNEAQ (reference sequence). The CDR3 DNA sequence: TGTGCCAGCAGCCCGGGGTACGGAGAGACCCAGTACTTC. This gives the protein CASSPGYGETQYF.

Ten or more counts support this clonotype. The chain joins TRBV11-2 to TRBJ2-3; 11 bases align to TRBD2. V lost 4 bases to trimming and J lost 4 bases; unmatched junction nucleotides: 7. The CDR3 is made up of 16 amino acids. Germline lookup yields CDR1 SGHAT and CDR2 FQNNGV. The CDR3 reads CASSYLAGGNPDTQYF. DNA for the CDR3: TGTGCCAGCAGCTACCTAGCGGGGGGCAATCCAGATACGCAGTATTTT.

V is TRBV28 and J is TRBJ2-2, with a possible D match to TRBD1 (6 bases). CDR3 length: 13 amino acids. CDR1 is MDHEN and CDR2 is SYDVKM in the germline V gene. V lost 7 bases, J lost 5 bases, and 11 bases lay in between. The CDR3 protein is CASTTGFTGELFF. The CDR3 nucleotides are TGTGCCAGCACCACAGGGTTTACCGGGGAGCTGTTTTTT.

This chain links TRBV5-1 with TRBJ2-7; 7 bases agree with TRBD1. This CDR3 spans 13 amino acids. Trimming cost V 1 base and J 4 bases; bases outside gene matches: 2. Germline assignment: CDR1 SGHRS and CDR2 YFSETQ. The CDR3 is CASSLKQGYEQYF. The CDR3 coding sequence is TGCGCCAGCAGCTTGAAACAGGGGTACGAGCAGTACTTC.

This clonotype was recorded only once. The CDR3 loop is CASSVDGISYNEQFF. The CDR3 nucleotides read TGTGCCAGCAGCGTAGATGGTATCTCCTACAATGAGCAGTTCTTC. The V call is TRBV9, the J call TRBJ2-1, with no clear D. Looked up from germline, CDR1 is SGDLS and CDR2 is YYNGEE. V was pared by 0 bases and J by 0 bases, with 7 bases between. The CDR3 spans 15 residues. The whole variable domain, filled in from reference TRBV9 and TRBJ2-1, reads DSGVTQTPKHLITATGQRVTLRCSPRSGDLSVYWYQQSLDQGLQFLIQYYNGEERAKGNILERFSAQQFPDLHSELNLSSLELGDSALYFCASSVDGISYNEQFFGPGTRLTVL.

The V and J genes are TRBV7-9 and TRBJ2-1; tentatively, D is TRBD2 (5 bases). The CDR3 consists of 17 residues. Germline values: CDR1 SEHNR, CDR2 FQNEAQ (reference sequence). Trimming shortened V by 4 bases and J by 4 bases, and 20 bases separated the two germline ends. The CDR3 DNA sequence: TGTGCCAGCAGCTCATTAGGAGGTTCATCCAAATACAATGAGCAGTTCTTC. Protein sequence: CASSSLGGSSKYNEQFF.

The chain joins TRBV11-2 to TRBJ1-2; no reliable D call. Deletions cut 5 bases from V and 7 bases from J, with 17 bases between. Germline CDR1 SGHAT, CDR2 FQNNGV. This CDR3 is 14 amino acids long. The CDR3 loop is CASSKFPDTRGYTF. DNA for the CDR3: TGTGCCAGCAGCAAATTCCCCGACACACGTGGCTACACCTTC.